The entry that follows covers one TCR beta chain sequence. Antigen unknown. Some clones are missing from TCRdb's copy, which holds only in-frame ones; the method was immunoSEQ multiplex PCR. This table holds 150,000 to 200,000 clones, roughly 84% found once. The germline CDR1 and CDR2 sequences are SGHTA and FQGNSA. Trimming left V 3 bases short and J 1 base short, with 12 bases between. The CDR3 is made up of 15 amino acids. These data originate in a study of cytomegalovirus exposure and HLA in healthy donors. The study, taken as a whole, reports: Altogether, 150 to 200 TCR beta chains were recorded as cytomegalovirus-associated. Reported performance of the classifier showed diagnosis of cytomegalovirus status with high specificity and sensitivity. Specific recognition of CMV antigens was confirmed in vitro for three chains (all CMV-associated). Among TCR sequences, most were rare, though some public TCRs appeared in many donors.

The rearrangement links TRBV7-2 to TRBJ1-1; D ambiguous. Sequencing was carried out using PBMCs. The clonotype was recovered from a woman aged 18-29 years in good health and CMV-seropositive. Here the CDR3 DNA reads TGTGCCAGCAGCTTCTCCGGTTCACCGAACACTGAAGCTTTCTTT. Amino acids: CASSFSGSPNTEAFF. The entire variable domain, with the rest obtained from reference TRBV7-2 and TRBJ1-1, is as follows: GAGVSQSPSNKVTEKGKDVELRCDPISGHTALYWYRQSLGQGLEFLIYFQGNSAPDKSGLPSDRFSAERTGGSVSTLTIQRTQQEDSAVYLCASSFSGSPNTEAFFGQGTRLTVV.